This TCR beta chain was identified during a study of OX40 agonist ivuxolimab in advanced cancers. Whole-study findings and limits: In general, CD8+ T cells held more expanded clones than CD4+ did, on average.

On this clone: Its antigen is not identified.

Germline V gene data show CDR1 as SGHTA and CDR2 as FQGTGA. Unmatched junction bases numbered 4, after V lost 2 bases and J lost 0 bases. This CDR3 region has 15 residues. The protocol was immunoSEQ multiplex PCR, while the TCRdb copy is restricted to in-frame clones and leaves out a portion. Among approximately 82,000 clones listed, about 86% were seen once. Patients with a history of autoimmune disease or on systemic immunosuppression were excluded. On cycle 4 day 1 and cycle 7 day 1, as well as at baseline, blood was sampled. The origin of this receptor is an adult with an advanced solid tumor such as melanoma, head and neck, liver or kidney cancer. The rearrangement links TRBV7-3 to TRBJ2-7; 7 nucleotides line up with TRBD1. Sequencing was performed on CD4+ or CD8+ T cells sorted from blood, taken in a trial of the OX40 agonist ivuxolimab. CDR3 loop: CASSLLTGNSYEQYF. CDR3 sequence (DNA): TGTGCCAGCAGCTTATTGACAGGGAACTCCTACGAGCAGTACTTC.